This T cell receptor beta chain was recovered during a study of CD8 T cells in Susac syndrome. Study-wide points: The study's TCR sequencing and HLA analysis covered a relatively small number of individuals, and the study acknowledged this.

Reverse transcription of roughly 0.5 to 1 ug RNA was carried out with random hexamers. Across 54 Vbeta and 13 Jbeta, TCR beta CDR3 was amplified with immunoSEQ multiplex PCR. TCRdb reanalysed the immunoSEQ multiplex PCR reads using MiXCR and keeps one entry per CDR3 protein. The repertoire consists of more than 250,000 distinct CDR3 sequences, with just over 90% occurring once and the leading ten covering 0.065%. Sequencing targeted TCR beta in T cells from blood (CD8+ and CD4+). Germline lookup yields CDR1 LNHDA and CDR2 SQIVND (reference sequence). The CDR3 has 14 amino acids. The germline V and J ends were trimmed by 7 bases and 9 bases, with 16 bases remaining between them. As to this clonotype: Its target is unknown.

Source material: CD4+ T cells from PBMCs. This chain connects TRBV19 to TRBJ1-6; unclear D gene. This clonotype originated in a human donor with multiple sclerosis. This CDR3 reads CASKFWEFGSPLHF. As DNA, the CDR3 is TGTGCCAGTAAATTCTGGGAGTTCGGTTCACCCCTCCACTTT.